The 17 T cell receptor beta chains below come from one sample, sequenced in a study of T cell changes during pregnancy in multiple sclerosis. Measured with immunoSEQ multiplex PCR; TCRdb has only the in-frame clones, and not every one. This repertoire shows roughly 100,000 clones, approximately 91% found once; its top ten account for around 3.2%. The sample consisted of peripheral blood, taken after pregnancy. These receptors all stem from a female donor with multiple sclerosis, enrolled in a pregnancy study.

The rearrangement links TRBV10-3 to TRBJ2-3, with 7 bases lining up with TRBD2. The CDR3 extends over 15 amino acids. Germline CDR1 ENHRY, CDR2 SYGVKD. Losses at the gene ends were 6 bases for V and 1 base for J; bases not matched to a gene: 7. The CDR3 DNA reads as TGTGCCATCAGCGACCCCACTAGCGGCACAGATACGCAGTATTTT. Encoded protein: CAISDPTSGTDTQYF.

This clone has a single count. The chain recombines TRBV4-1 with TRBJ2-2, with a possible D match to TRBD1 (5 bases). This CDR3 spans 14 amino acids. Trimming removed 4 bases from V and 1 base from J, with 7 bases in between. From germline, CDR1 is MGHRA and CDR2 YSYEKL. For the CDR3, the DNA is TGCGCCAGCAGCCTACAGGAGAACACCGGGGAGCTGTTTTTT. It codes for CASSLQENTGELFF.

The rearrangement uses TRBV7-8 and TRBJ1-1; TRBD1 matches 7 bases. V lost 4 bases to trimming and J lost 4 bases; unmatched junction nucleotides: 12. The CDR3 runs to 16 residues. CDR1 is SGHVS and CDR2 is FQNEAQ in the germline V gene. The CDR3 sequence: CASSSPTGAMVTEAFF. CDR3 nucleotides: TGTGCCAGCAGCTCACCTACAGGGGCGATGGTCACTGAAGCTTTCTTT.

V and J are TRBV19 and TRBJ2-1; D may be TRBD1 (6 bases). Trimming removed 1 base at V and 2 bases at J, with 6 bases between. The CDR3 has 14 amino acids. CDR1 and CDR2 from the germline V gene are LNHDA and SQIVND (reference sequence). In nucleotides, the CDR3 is TGTGCCAGTAGTATAGGACAGGCCTACAATGAGCAGTTCTTC. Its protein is CASSIGQAYNEQFF.

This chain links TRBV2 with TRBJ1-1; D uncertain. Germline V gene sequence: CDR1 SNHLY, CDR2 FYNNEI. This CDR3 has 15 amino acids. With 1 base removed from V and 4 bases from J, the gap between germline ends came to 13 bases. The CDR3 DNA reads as TGTGCCAGCAGTGAAGAGCCTACCCCCGCCACTGAAGCTTTCTTT. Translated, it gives CASSEEPTPATEAFF.

The CDR3 is CASRPDTDYGYTF. Here the CDR3 DNA reads TGTGCCAGCAGACCGGACACCGACTATGGCTACACCTTC. This sequence joins TRBV6-5 and TRBJ1-2; maybe TRBD1 (5 bases). The V end was cut by 6 bases, the J end by 3 bases, with 11 bases between. Germline lookup yields CDR1 MNHEY and CDR2 SVGAGI. The CDR3 totals 13 residues.

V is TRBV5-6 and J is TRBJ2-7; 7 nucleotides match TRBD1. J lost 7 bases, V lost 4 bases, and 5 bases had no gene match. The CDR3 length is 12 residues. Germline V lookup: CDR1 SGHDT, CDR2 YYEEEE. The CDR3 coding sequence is TGTGCCAGCAGCGGGGACAGACCTGAGCAGTACTTC. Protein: CASSGDRPEQYF.

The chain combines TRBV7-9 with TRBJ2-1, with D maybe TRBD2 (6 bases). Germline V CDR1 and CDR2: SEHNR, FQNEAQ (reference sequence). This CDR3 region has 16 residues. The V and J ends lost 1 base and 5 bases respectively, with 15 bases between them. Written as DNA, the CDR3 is TGTGCCAGCAGCTTAGGACCCAGCGGGCGGAACAATGAGCAGTTCTTC. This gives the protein CASSLGPSGRNNEQFF.

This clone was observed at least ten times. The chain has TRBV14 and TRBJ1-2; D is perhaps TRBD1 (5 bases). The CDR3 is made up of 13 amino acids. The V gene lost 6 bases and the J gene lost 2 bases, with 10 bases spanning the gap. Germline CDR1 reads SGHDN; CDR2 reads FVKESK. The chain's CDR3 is CASSRGTNYGYTF. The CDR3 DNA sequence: TGTGCCAGCAGTCGCGGGACCAACTATGGCTACACCTTC.

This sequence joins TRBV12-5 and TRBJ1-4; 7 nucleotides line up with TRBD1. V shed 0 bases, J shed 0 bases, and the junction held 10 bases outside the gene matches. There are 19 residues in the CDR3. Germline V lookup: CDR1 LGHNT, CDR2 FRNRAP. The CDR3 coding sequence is TGTGCTAGTGGTTTGGTACTAGGACAGGTGCCTGCAACTAATGAAAAACTGTTTTTT. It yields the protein CASGLVLGQVPATNEKLFF.

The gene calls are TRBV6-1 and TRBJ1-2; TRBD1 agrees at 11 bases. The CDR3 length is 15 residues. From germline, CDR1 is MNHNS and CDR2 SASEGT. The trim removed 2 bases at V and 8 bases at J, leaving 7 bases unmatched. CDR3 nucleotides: TGTGCCAGCAGTGAAATAGGACAGGGGGCGCGGGGCTACACCTTC. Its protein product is CASSEIGQGARGYTF.

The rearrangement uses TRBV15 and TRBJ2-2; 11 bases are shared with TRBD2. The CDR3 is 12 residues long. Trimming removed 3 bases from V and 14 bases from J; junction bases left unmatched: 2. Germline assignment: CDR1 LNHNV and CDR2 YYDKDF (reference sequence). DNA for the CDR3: TGTGCCACCAGCAGTAGCGGGGGGGCCCTGTTTTTT. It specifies CATSSSGGALFF.

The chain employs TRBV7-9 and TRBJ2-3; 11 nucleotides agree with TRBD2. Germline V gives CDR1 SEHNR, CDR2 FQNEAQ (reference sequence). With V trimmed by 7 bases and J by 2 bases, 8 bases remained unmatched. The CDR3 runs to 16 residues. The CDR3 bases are TGTGCCAGCAACCTCTCGACTAGCGGGGACACAGATACGCAGTATTTT. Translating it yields CASNLSTSGDTDTQYF.

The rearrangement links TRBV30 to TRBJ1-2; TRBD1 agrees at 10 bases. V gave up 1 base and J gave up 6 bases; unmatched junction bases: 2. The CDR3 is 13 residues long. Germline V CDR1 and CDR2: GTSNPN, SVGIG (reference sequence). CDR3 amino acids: CAWSGGTGDGYTF. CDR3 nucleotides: TGTGCCTGGAGTGGTGGGACAGGGGATGGCTACACCTTC.

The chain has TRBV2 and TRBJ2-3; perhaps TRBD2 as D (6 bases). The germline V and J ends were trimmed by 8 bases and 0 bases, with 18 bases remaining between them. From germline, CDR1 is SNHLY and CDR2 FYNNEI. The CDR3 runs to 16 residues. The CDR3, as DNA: TGTGCCAGCGCTTTGATGGGGGGAACGAGCACAGATACGCAGTATTTT. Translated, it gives CASALMGGTSTDTQYF.

CDR3 sequence reads: CSVEVPSIPRGTNEKLFF. The CDR3 nucleotides are TGCAGCGTTGAAGTTCCCTCTATTCCCCGCGGCACTAATGAAAAACTGTTTTTT. This chain uses TRBV29-1 with TRBJ1-4; D is undetermined. The V end lost 1 base, the J end lost 2 bases, and 20 bases lay between the germline ends. Germline assignment: CDR1 SQVTM and CDR2 ANQGSEA. This CDR3 comprises 18 residues.

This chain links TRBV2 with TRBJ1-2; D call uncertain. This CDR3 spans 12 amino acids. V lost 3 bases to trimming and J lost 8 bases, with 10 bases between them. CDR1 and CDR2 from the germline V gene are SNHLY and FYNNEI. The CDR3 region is CASSELEKGYTF. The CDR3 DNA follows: TGTGCCAGCAGTGAGTTGGAGAAAGGCTACACCTTC. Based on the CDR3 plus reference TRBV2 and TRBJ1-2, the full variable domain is EPEVTQTPSHQVTQMGQEVILRCVPISNHLYFYWYRQILGQKVEFLVSFYNNEISEKSEIFDDQFSVERPDGSNFTLKIRSTKLEDSAMYFCASSELEKGYTFGSGTRLTVV.